This T cell receptor beta chain originates from a study of T cell changes during pregnancy in multiple sclerosis. Sequenced by immunoSEQ multiplex PCR; TCRdb stores in-frame clones only, minus some. The table lists about 40,000 clones, 80% to 95% of them singletons. The CDR3 length is 14 residues. Germline lookup yields CDR1 SGHTA and CDR2 FQGNSA. Trimming left V 5 bases short and J 1 base short, with 11 bases between. The source of this sequence is a female donor with multiple sclerosis, enrolled in a pregnancy study. The sequencing here drew on CD4+ T cells from peripheral blood mononuclear cells, taken in the third trimester of pregnancy. The chain has TRBV7-2 and TRBJ1-1, with D perhaps matching TRBD1 (5 bases). The CDR3 bases are TGTGCCAGCAGCCCAGCCGGGGGGAACACTGAAGCTTTCTTT. Its protein is CASSPAGGNTEAFF.